This TCR beta chain originates from a study of T cell responses to AZD1222 COVID-19 vaccine. Study results and limitations: Spike-specific TCRs gained breadth and depth after people received two AZD1222 doses.

Only in-frame clones appear in the TCRdb table, and some are missing; sequencing was by immunoSEQ multiplex PCR. Seen here are 150,000 to 200,000 clones, approximately 86% observed once, and the top ten hold 7.5% to 9.5%. With respect to this clone: Its antigen is not identified.

The V and J ends lost 0 bases and 10 bases, in that order; junction bases with no gene match: 4. From germline, CDR1 is SGHVS and CDR2 FNYEAQ. The CDR3 sequence is 15 residues long. This clonotype originated in an adult in good health. Sequencing was performed on peripheral blood, taken on day 0 of AZD1222 vaccination. J is TRBJ1-6 and V is TRBV7-6, with 9 bases identical to TRBD1. This CDR3 reads CASSLAGQGHSPLHF. The CDR3 DNA is TGTGCCAGCAGCTTAGCGGGACAGGGTCACTCACCCCTCCACTTT.